Below, 18 T cell receptor beta chains from the same sample are listed, as sequenced in a study of human T cells and chemical hapten exposure. Time point given: patch test 2, 6 weeks after DPC sensitization. Treatment noted: therapeutic diphenylcyclopropenone sensitization with weekly scalp DPC. Each CDR3 protein is one row after TCRdb ran MiXCR on the RACE reads. In the table there are just over 350,000 distinct CDR3 sequences, about 6% of which are singletons. Sequencing was performed on whole blood, taken in connection with sensitization to the hapten diphenylcyclopropenone (DPC). These receptors were collected from a woman between 18 and 29 years old with alopecia areata. Some clones in this sample may be carry-over from other donors' samples.

This clonotype was found many times. The genes are TRBV6-5 and TRBJ1-4, with TRBD1 identical over 7 bases. V lost 0 bases to trimming and J lost 8 bases; unmatched junction nucleotides: 9. CDR3 length: 16 residues. Per germline, CDR1 MNHEY and CDR2 SVGAGI. The CDR3 loop is CASSYSDRAGVEKLFF. Here the CDR3 DNA reads TGTGCCAGCAGTTACTCCGACAGGGCGGGTGTGGAAAAACTGTTTTTT.

This clonotype was counted at least ten times. V usage is TRBV5-6 and J usage is TRBJ1-6, with D maybe TRBD1 (6 bases). This CDR3 comprises 14 residues. Germline loops: CDR1 SGHDT, CDR2 YYEEEE. V was clipped by 0 bases and J by 10 bases, with 11 bases between them. The CDR3 coding sequence is TGTGCCAGCAGCTTGGCCTACAGGGAATCACCCCTCCACTTT. Translated: CASSLAYRESPLHF.

This clonotype has at least ten counts. The rearrangement links TRBV15 to TRBJ1-2, with D uncertain. The CDR3 consists of 17 residues. Germline V lookup: CDR1 LNHNV, CDR2 YYDKDF (reference sequence). Trimming stripped 3 bases from V and 0 bases from J, with 17 bases between. CDR3 sequence reads: CATSRESRREANYGYTF. CDR3 nucleotide sequence: TGTGCCACCAGCAGGGAAAGCCGACGGGAAGCTAACTATGGCTACACCTTC.

The chain combines TRBV7-2 with TRBJ2-7; 7 nucleotides agree with TRBD1. Germline-derived CDR1 and CDR2 are SGHTA and FQGNSA. This CDR3 is built from 14 residues. Trimming removed 2 bases from V and 7 bases from J; junction bases left unmatched: 8. The CDR3 DNA is TGTGCCAGCAGCTTACCCTGGACAGGAAAAGAGCAGTACTTC. This codes for CASSLPWTGKEQYF.

This clonotype was counted between two and nine times. The J gene is TRBJ2-1, the V gene TRBV28; TRBD2 aligns across 10 bases. Germline-derived CDR1 and CDR2 are MDHEN and SYDVKM. The ends lost 1 base at V and 0 bases at J; junction bases unmatched: 3. The CDR3 length is 17 residues. The CDR3 here is CASSLFSGGSSYNEQFF. The CDR3 DNA follows: TGTGCCAGCAGTTTATTTAGCGGGGGGAGCTCCTACAATGAGCAGTTCTTC.

This clonotype was seen at least ten times. For the CDR3, the DNA is TGCGCCAGCAGCCAAGATCACGGGAGCAATCAGCCCCAGCATTTT. Amino acid sequence: CASSQDHGSNQPQHF. This chain links TRBV4-3 with TRBJ1-5; D unclear. The germline V and J ends were trimmed by 0 bases and 1 base, with 7 bases remaining between them. The germline gives CDR1 LGHNA, CDR2 YSLEER. CDR3 size: 15 residues.

The rearrangement uses TRBV20-1 and TRBJ2-3; tentative D call: TRBD1 (6 bases). The CDR3 loop spans 14 amino acids. Trimming took off 0 bases at V and 3 bases at J, with 10 bases between the two ends. Germline assignment: CDR1 DFQATT and CDR2 SNEGSKA (reference sequence). The CDR3 DNA follows: TGCAGTGCTAGAGAGAACACAGGGACAGATACGCAGTATTTT. Its protein is CSARENTGTDTQYF.

This clonotype was recorded at least ten times. This chain uses TRBV6-1 with TRBJ1-5; D remains unclear. CDR1 is MNHNS and CDR2 is SASEGT in the germline V gene. The CDR3 extends over 13 amino acids. V lost 3 bases, J lost 5 bases, and 8 bases lay in between. The CDR3 nucleotides are TGTGCCAGCAGTGAGGGGAGAGATCAGCCCCAGCATTTT. The encoded protein is CASSEGRDQPQHF.

In its sample, this clonotype was seen many times. The genes are TRBV6-1 and TRBJ1-5; TRBD1 is a possible D gene (5 bases). V shed 8 bases and J shed 1 base, with 15 bases lying between them. CDR1 is MNHNS, CDR2 SASEGT, per germline. The CDR3 runs to 15 residues. The CDR3 nucleotides read TGTGCCAGCTGGCGAGGGGCTTCGAGCAATCAGCCCCAGCATTTT. This codes for CASWRGASSNQPQHF.

The rearrangement uses TRBV28 and TRBJ2-5, with D possibly matching TRBD2 (5 bases). The germline V gene encodes CDR1 MDHEN and CDR2 SYDVKM. This CDR3 has 15 residues. Trimming shortened V by 4 bases and J by 5 bases, and 17 bases separated the two germline ends. DNA of the CDR3: TGTGCCAGCAGTTCCGCGGGTCAGTCGACGGAGACCCAGTACTTC. Protein sequence: CASSSAGQSTETQYF.

The chain joins TRBV4-3 to TRBJ2-1, with 9 bases matching TRBD1. The CDR3 length is 20 residues. Unmatched junction bases numbered 13, after V lost 1 base and J lost 0 bases. Germline V lookup: CDR1 LGHNA, CDR2 YSLEER. As DNA, the CDR3 is TGCGCCAGCAGCCAAGTTGGTTTTTGGGACAGGGCTAGCTCCTACAATGAGCAGTTCTTC. This encodes CASSQVGFWDRASSYNEQFF.

In this sample, this clonotype turned up a few times. The rearrangement uses TRBV7-9 and TRBJ2-2; D is perhaps TRBD1 or TRBD2 (5 bases each). Per the germline V gene, CDR1 is SEHNR and CDR2 is FQNEAQ (reference sequence). Trimming cost V 3 bases and J 2 bases, with 19 bases left between them. The CDR3 totals 18 residues. CDR3 nucleotides: TGTGCCAGCAGCTTCCGGTTTTTCGGGACCATAAACACCGGGGAGCTGTTTTTT. It specifies CASSFRFFGTINTGELFF.

The V call is TRBV5-1, the J call TRBJ2-7; no definite D call. This CDR3 is 13 amino acids long. Trimming took off 7 bases at V and 4 bases at J, with 15 bases between the two ends. CDR1 and CDR2 (germline): SGHRS, YFSETQ. CDR3 residues: CASHDDSTYEQYF. CDR3 nucleotides: TGCGCCAGCCACGACGATTCGACATACGAGCAGTACTTC.

This clonotype has a count of ten or more. The chain has TRBV9 and TRBJ1-1; unclear D gene. V was clipped by 3 bases and J by 1 base, with 7 bases between them. This CDR3 has 13 amino acids. Germline CDR1 is SGDLS and CDR2 is YYNGEE. The CDR3 reads CASSGQSNTEAFF. In nucleotides, the CDR3 is TGTGCCAGCAGCGGACAATCGAACACTGAAGCTTTCTTT.

A few counts support this clonotype. The chain links TRBV10-3 to TRBJ2-3; possible D gene TRBD1, 6 bases. Trimming took 0 bases from V and 8 from J, leaving 24 bases between them. Germline V gene sequence: CDR1 ENHRY, CDR2 SYGVKD. The CDR3 covers 18 residues. The CDR3 sequence is CAISESLSAPAAGVTQYF. The CDR3 DNA reads as TGTGCCATCAGTGAGTCTCTCTCGGCCCCCGCAGCAGGGGTTACGCAGTATTTT.

Only a few counts were recorded for this clonotype. V is TRBV7-3 and J is TRBJ2-1; D gene unclear. The germline V gene has CDR1 SGHTA and CDR2 FQGTGA. V was clipped by 5 bases and J by 8 bases, with 13 bases between them. The CDR3 is 13 residues long. CDR3 nucleotide sequence: TGTGCCAGCAGCGGACGGGCTTACGATGAGCAGTTCTTC. This encodes CASSGRAYDEQFF.

This clonotype has ten or more counts. CDR3 sequence: CSASKRGASTDTQYF. DNA of the CDR3: TGCAGTGCCTCAAAGCGGGGGGCTAGCACAGATACGCAGTATTTT. The chain is built from TRBV20-1 and TRBJ2-3, with 9 nucleotides matching TRBD2. With 6 bases clipped from V and 0 bases from J, the junction kept 7 bases outside the gene matches. There are 15 residues in the CDR3. The germline CDR1 and CDR2 sequences are DFQATT and SNEGSKA (reference sequence).

This clonotype was detected many times. The chain joins TRBV4-2 to TRBJ1-5; possibly TRBD1 for D (5 bases). Germline lookup yields CDR1 LGHNA and CDR2 YNFKEQ. Deletions cut 0 bases from V and 0 bases from J, with 9 bases between. The CDR3 runs to 16 residues. CDR3 DNA sequence: TGTGCCAGCAGCCAAGATGCAGGGAATAGCAATCAGCCCCAGCATTTT. It encodes CASSQDAGNSNQPQHF.